The next 14 T cell receptor beta chains were all read from a single sample in a study of blood T cells in healthy people across ages. Using a J-beta primer mix together with a sample-barcoded 5' primer, a second PCR was run for roughly 7 to 12 cycles. One entry per CDR3 protein results from TCRdb running MiXCR on the 5' RACE reads. Among 2 million or so distinct CDR3 sequences, approximately 50% were seen once, and the ten largest hold over 2%. The sample comprised blood. These receptors were obtained from a woman aged 40 to 50 in good health.

The V call is TRBV14, the J call TRBJ2-5; 8 bases line up with TRBD1. The V gene end was trimmed by 4 bases and the J gene end by 11 bases; junction bases not matched to a gene: 9. The germline V gene has CDR1 SGHDN and CDR2 FVKESK. The length of the CDR3 is 13 residues. CDR3 DNA sequence: TGTGCCAGCAGCCCAAACAGGGGGGATGAGCAGTACTTC. Translating it yields CASSPNRGDEQYF.

This clonotype appeared once. The V gene is TRBV5-5, the J gene TRBJ1-2, with 9 bases aligning to TRBD1. The CDR3 has 16 amino acids. Germline-derived CDR1 and CDR2 are SGHKS and YYEKEE (reference sequence). V dropped 4 bases and J dropped 8; count of bases not matched to a gene: 15. This chain's CDR3 is CASSAARTGEFWGYTF. The CDR3 bases are TGTGCCAGCAGCGCCGCCCGGACAGGGGAGTTTTGGGGCTACACCTTC.

This rearrangement joins TRBV2 to TRBJ1-6; TRBD1 aligns across 9 bases. Germline values: CDR1 SNHLY, CDR2 FYNNEI. V lost 4 bases and J lost 2; bases outside the gene matches: 6. This CDR3 is 17 amino acids long. The DNA for the CDR3 is TGTGCCAGCAGTGCCATACAGGGGGCCGCCTATAATTCACCCCTCCACTTT. Encoded protein: CASSAIQGAAYNSPLHF.

The chain combines TRBV15 with TRBJ2-3; 7 nucleotides agree with TRBD2. The trim removed 5 bases at V and 2 bases at J, leaving 7 bases unmatched. This CDR3 is built from 15 residues. Per germline, CDR1 LNHNV and CDR2 YYDKDF (reference sequence). DNA of the CDR3: TGTGCCACCAGCGAGATGGGGGGGACCACAGATACGCAGTATTTT. It is translated as CATSEMGGTTDTQYF.

The chain joins TRBV20-1 to TRBJ1-2, with TRBD1 matching over 7 bases. This CDR3 has 13 residues. The germline V gene encodes CDR1 DFQATT and CDR2 SNEGSKA (reference sequence). The trim removed 2 bases at V and 5 bases at J, leaving 5 bases unmatched. The CDR3 here is CSARSQGLYGYTF. In DNA form, the CDR3 reads TGCAGTGCTAGATCACAGGGGCTGTATGGCTACACCTTC.

A word on this clonotype: With a much larger clone just one base away, this may be a read error. The chain links TRBV3-1 to TRBJ2-1, with a weak D call TRBD1 (5 bases). Germline V gives CDR1 LGHDT, CDR2 YNNKEL (reference sequence). Deletions cut 4 bases from V and 5 bases from J, with 9 bases between. This CDR3 comprises 13 residues. The CDR3 sequence: CASSRRQNNEQFF. CDR3 coding DNA: TGTGCCAGCAGCCGGAGACAGAACAATGAGCAGTTCTTC.

V is TRBV13 and J is TRBJ2-4, with 7 bases that match TRBD2. Germline V gene lookup returns CDR1 PRHDT and CDR2 FYEKMQ (reference sequence). Unmatched junction bases numbered 2, after V lost 0 bases and J lost 0 bases. The CDR3 contains 16 residues. This chain's CDR3 is CASSLGAGRAKNIQYF. CDR3 in DNA: TGTGCCAGCAGCTTAGGAGCGGGGAGAGCCAAAAACATTCAGTACTTC.

This clonotype has a handful of counts. The chain employs TRBV7-9 and TRBJ2-7, with D perhaps matching TRBD1 or TRBD2 (5 bases each). Germline CDR1 is SEHNR and CDR2 is FQNEAQ (reference sequence). V lost 7 bases to trimming and J lost 2 bases, with 15 bases between them. The CDR3 runs 14 residues. CDR3 residues: CASNPPRGPYEQYF. Here the CDR3 DNA reads TGTGCCAGCAACCCCCCGAGGGGCCCCTACGAGCAGTACTTC. Full variable domain (missing parts from reference TRBV7-9 and TRBJ2-7): DTGVSQNPRHKITKRGQNVTFRCDPISEHNRLYWYRQTLGQGPEFLTYFQNEAQLEKSRLLSDRFSAERPKGSFSTLEIQRTEQGDSAMYLCASNPPRGPYEQYFGPGTRLTVT.

This chain links TRBV12-3 or TRBV12-4 with TRBJ2-7; TRBD1 agrees at 12 bases. J gave up 5 bases and V 4 bases, and 3 bases lay outside the gene matches. This CDR3 comprises 14 residues. The DNA for the CDR3 is TGTGCCAGCAGTTCTGGGGACAGGGGGCACGAGCAGTACTTC. Amino acid sequence: CASSSGDRGHEQYF.

V is TRBV4-1 and J is TRBJ2-1; perhaps TRBD2 as D (6 bases). V was trimmed by 4 bases and J by 9 bases, leaving 22 bases between them. There are 16 residues in the CDR3. CDR1 is MGHRA, CDR2 YSYEKL, per germline. The CDR3: CASSPGGGGRLSEQFF. The CDR3 DNA sequence: TGCGCCAGCAGCCCGGGCGGTGGGGGGAGATTGAGTGAGCAGTTCTTC.

The sample holds a few counts of this clonotype. This chain uses TRBV10-3 with TRBJ1-6; D may be TRBD1 (5 bases). V dropped 2 bases and J dropped 5 bases, with 19 bases sitting between them. This CDR3 spans 18 amino acids. The germline gives CDR1 ENHRY, CDR2 SYGVKD. Written as DNA, the CDR3 is TGTGCCATCAGTGAGAATACAGGTCCCGCCCTTCATAATTCACCCCTCCACTTT. This sequence encodes CAISENTGPALHNSPLHF.

This chain links TRBV13 with TRBJ2-1, with 7 bases identical to TRBD1. The J call is in doubt because the DNA end fits TRBJ2-7 better. Germline CDR1 PRHDT, CDR2 FYEKMQ (reference sequence). This CDR3 has 15 residues. The CDR3 loop reads CASSKGTASYNEQYF. The CDR3 DNA sequence: TGTGCCAGCAGCAAAGGGACAGCCTCCTACAATGAGCAGTACTTC.

This chain uses TRBV5-4 with TRBJ2-7; TRBD1 matches 10 bases. The J call is uncertain, as TRBJ2-5 better fits the DNA end. CDR3 size: 15 residues. Germline values: CDR1 SGHNT, CDR2 YYREEE (reference sequence). CDR3 region: CASSSVSGQGETQYF. CDR3 DNA sequence: TGTGCCAGCAGCTCGGTTTCGGGACAGGGGGAGACCCAGTACTTC.

The chain carries TRBV6-5 and TRBJ2-5, with D possibly TRBD2 on 5 matching bases. This CDR3 comprises 13 residues. Between the trimmed V and J ends, which lost 7 bases and 3 bases, there was a span of 12 bases. Germline CDR1 is MNHEY and CDR2 is SVGAGI. The DNA for the CDR3 is TGTGCCAGCACAGGCGGGTGGAAAGAGACCCAGTACTTC. It is translated as CASTGGWKETQYF.